A single sample gave rise to the 30 T cell receptor beta chains below, sequenced in a study of type 1 regulatory T cells. Their antigens are not known. From the reads, TCRdb called clonotypes with MiXCR, one entry per CDR3 protein. The sample shows tens of thousands of distinct CDR3 sequences, around 62% of them seen only once. What was sequenced was cultured non-Tr1 T cells, either the whole culture or a sorted T cell fraction (not recorded which). The receptor source for this set is a human donor in good health.

This clonotype has just one count. The rearrangement joins TRBV5-1 to TRBJ2-7; D is unresolved. CDR1 is SGHRS and CDR2 is YFSETQ in the germline V gene. The V and J ends lost 4 bases and 2 bases respectively, with 10 bases between them. The CDR3 length is 13 residues. CDR3 protein: CASSRPGAYEQYF. The DNA for the CDR3 is TGCGCCAGCAGCAGACCTGGGGCCTACGAGCAGTACTTC.

This rearrangement joins TRBV6-2 or TRBV6-3 to TRBJ2-7; D unresolved. CDR3 length equals 15 residues. Germline-derived CDR1 and CDR2 are MNHEY and SVGEGT. The V end was cut by 0 bases, the J end by 0 bases, with 9 bases between. In nucleotides, the CDR3 is TGTGCCAGCAGTTACTCGCAGGCCCCCTCCTACGAGCAGTACTTC. Translated, it gives CASSYSQAPSYEQYF.

This rearrangement joins TRBV28 to TRBJ2-1, with 7 nucleotides matching TRBD1. V lost 6 bases and J lost 6; bases outside the gene matches: 11. The length of the CDR3 is 15 residues. The germline V gene encodes CDR1 MDHEN and CDR2 SYDVKM. The CDR3 is CASRPPGQLRNEQFF. The DNA for the CDR3 is TGTGCCAGCAGACCACCGGGACAGCTACGCAATGAGCAGTTCTTC. Full variable domain (missing parts from reference TRBV28 and TRBJ2-1): DVKVTQSSRYLVKRTGEKVFLECVQDMDHENMFWYRQDPGLGLRLIYFSYDVKMKEKGDIPEGYSVSREKKERFSLILESASTNQTSMYLCASRPPGQLRNEQFFGPGTRLTVL.

By sample share, this clonotype is medium-sized (0.01 to 0.1%). The rearrangement links TRBV20-1 to TRBJ2-5; perhaps TRBD1 as D (5 bases). Per germline, CDR1 DFQATT and CDR2 SNEGSKA (reference sequence). With 0 bases removed from V and 1 base from J, the gap between germline ends came to 12 bases. This CDR3 has 15 amino acids. The CDR3 DNA follows: TGCAGTGCTAGAGACAGTACAGGAGTCCAAGAGACCCAGTACTTC. Its translation is CSARDSTGVQETQYF.

This clonotype was counted only a few times. The rearrangement uses TRBV7-2 and TRBJ2-4; 9 bases are a match to TRBD1. The germline V gene encodes CDR1 SGHTA and CDR2 FQGNSA. V was clipped by 4 bases and J by 5 bases; unmatched bases: 6. This CDR3 spans 15 amino acids. The CDR3 DNA reads as TGTGCCAGCAGCTACGTTCGGACAGGGGAAAACATTCAGTACTTC. Protein: CASSYVRTGENIQYF.

The genes are TRBV5-1 and TRBJ2-5; D could derive from TRBD1 or TRBD2 (5 bases each). The ends were cut back, 3 bases at V and 5 bases at J, with 20 bases in the middle. The CDR3 loop spans 16 amino acids. Germline CDR1 and CDR2: SGHRS and YFSETQ. CDR3 bases: TGCGCCAGCAGCTGGGGCCTCGAGGTCGGGATTGAGACCCAGTACTTC. Translation gives CASSWGLEVGIETQYF. Drawing the rest from reference TRBV5-1 and TRBJ2-5, the complete variable domain is KAGVTQTPRYLIKTRGQQVTLSCSPISGHRSVSWYQQTPGQGLQFLFEYFSETQRNKGNFPGRFSGRQFSNSRSEMNVSTLELGDSALYLCASSWGLEVGIETQYFGPGTRLLVL.

This clonotype has just a few counts. CDR3 protein: CASSSGGGGISQETQYF. As DNA, the CDR3 is TGTGCCAGCAGCTCCGGGGGAGGCGGAATCAGCCAAGAGACCCAGTACTTC. V usage is TRBV7-2 and J usage is TRBJ2-5; the D gene is possibly TRBD2 (6 bases). The V end was cut by 4 bases, the J end by 1 base, with 19 bases between. Per germline, CDR1 SGHTA and CDR2 FQGNSA. There are 17 residues in the CDR3.

The chain joins TRBV6-5 to TRBJ2-7, with D perhaps matching TRBD2 (6 bases). The CDR3 is 15 residues long. V shed 0 bases and J shed 0 bases, with 9 bases lying between them. Germline V gene data show CDR1 as MNHEY and CDR2 as SVGAGI. Here the CDR3 reads CASSYSRGGSYEQYF. The CDR3 DNA reads as TGTGCCAGCAGTTACTCGAGGGGAGGCTCCTACGAGCAGTACTTC.

This CDR3 is CASTTGGSGLKEQYF. In DNA, the CDR3 is TGTGCCAGCACCACTGGCGGGAGTGGGTTGAAGGAGCAGTACTTC. J is TRBJ2-7 and V is TRBV28; the match to TRBD2 covers 7 bases. Germline CDR1 MDHEN, CDR2 SYDVKM. Trimming cost V 7 bases and J 7 bases; bases outside gene matches: 16. The CDR3 runs 15 residues.

The chain combines TRBV20-1 with TRBJ2-5, with a possible D match to TRBD2 (6 bases). This CDR3 is built from 12 residues. CDR1 and CDR2 (germline): DFQATT, SNEGSKA (reference sequence). Trimming removed 5 bases at V and 2 bases at J, with 9 bases between. The chain's CDR3 is CSAASGQETQYF. The CDR3 DNA is TGCAGTGCTGCAAGCGGGCAAGAGACCCAGTACTTC.

The sample holds a few counts of this clonotype. The chain has TRBV20-1 and TRBJ2-3; the D gene is possibly TRBD1 (6 bases). This CDR3 is 14 amino acids long. Germline assignment: CDR1 DFQATT and CDR2 SNEGSKA (reference sequence). The CDR3 bases are TGCAGCCCGTGGGACACAGCTCGGGCAGATACGCAGTATTTT. It specifies CSPWDTARADTQYF.

The chain carries TRBV5-1 and TRBJ2-3; D is perhaps TRBD2 (6 bases). The CDR3 spans 15 residues. Trimming took off 4 bases at V and 0 bases at J, with 12 bases between the two ends. CDR1 SGHRS and CDR2 YFSETQ come from the germline V gene. The DNA for the CDR3 is TGCGCCAGCAGCCGGGGGAACCCAAGCACAGATACGCAGTATTTT. Its protein product is CASSRGNPSTDTQYF.

This clonotype showed up just a few times. The chain has TRBV5-1 and TRBJ2-3, with 7 bases aligning to TRBD1. This CDR3 is 14 amino acids long. Per germline, CDR1 SGHRS and CDR2 YFSETQ. V gave up 3 bases and J gave up 4 bases; unmatched junction bases: 5. Here the CDR3 reads CASSSTTGPDTQYF. Here the CDR3 DNA reads TGCGCCAGCAGCTCGACGACAGGGCCAGATACGCAGTATTTT.

This clonotype showed up just a few times. The chain recombines TRBV18 with TRBJ2-5; no clear D. Trimming removed 1 base from V and 2 bases from J, with 8 bases in between. The germline V gene has CDR1 KGHSH and CDR2 LQKENI. The length of the CDR3 is 14 residues. The CDR3 sequence: CASSPRQLQETQYF. The DNA of the CDR3 is TGTGCCAGCTCACCACGGCAGTTGCAAGAGACCCAGTACTTC.

A single count supports this clonotype. The chain is built from TRBV6-2 or TRBV6-3 and TRBJ2-1; a weak D match, TRBD2 (5 bases). The CDR3 extends over 11 amino acids. V dropped 8 bases and J dropped 6 bases, with 8 bases sitting between them. The germline CDR1 and CDR2 sequences are MNHEY and SVGEGT. As DNA, the CDR3 is TGTGCCAGCTCAGAGGGCAATGAGCAGTTCTTC. Its protein is CASSEGNEQFF.

The rearrangement links TRBV6-6 to TRBJ2-7; TRBD2 matches 13 bases. Looked up from germline, CDR1 is MNHNY and CDR2 is SVGAGI (reference sequence). The CDR3 extends over 17 amino acids. Germline trimming cut 5 bases from V and 3 bases from J; bases unmatched to any gene: 10. This CDR3 reads CASSRMTGTSGIYEQYF. In DNA form, the CDR3 reads TGTGCCAGCAGTCGAATGACCGGGACTAGCGGGATCTACGAGCAGTACTTC.

This clonotype came up a few times. The rearrangement joins TRBV27 to TRBJ2-7; 10 nucleotides agree with TRBD1. The CDR3 is made up of 16 amino acids. Per the germline V gene, CDR1 is MNHEY and CDR2 is SMNVEV (reference sequence). J gave up 4 bases and V 10 bases, and 16 bases lay outside the gene matches. CDR3 region: CATTKKAPGQGYEQYF. CDR3 nucleotides: TGTGCCACAACAAAGAAAGCCCCGGGACAGGGGTACGAGCAGTACTTC.

This clonotype has more than one count but fewer than ten. V and J are TRBV3-1 and TRBJ1-6; maybe TRBD1 (6 bases). The CDR3 sequence is 15 residues long. Trimming took 0 bases from V and 7 from J, leaving 10 bases between them. Germline CDR1 and CDR2: LGHDT and YNNKEL (reference sequence). The CDR3 sequence is CASSQETGGNSPLHF. CDR3 DNA sequence: TGTGCCAGCAGCCAAGAGACAGGTGGAAATTCACCCCTCCACTTT.

The rearrangement uses TRBV6-1 and TRBJ2-5; unclear D gene. The CDR3 spans 12 residues. The germline V gene has CDR1 MNHNS and CDR2 SASEGT. V lost 4 bases, J lost 5 bases, and 8 bases lay in between. CDR3 protein: CASSAKLETQYF. CDR3 nucleotides: TGTGCCAGCAGTGCGAAGTTGGAGACCCAGTACTTC.

In this sample, this clonotype turned up a few times. The chain carries TRBV10-3 and TRBJ2-5; 10 positions agree with TRBD2. V was clipped by 5 bases and J by 2 bases; unmatched bases: 8. From germline, CDR1 is ENHRY and CDR2 SYGVKD. The CDR3 consists of 16 residues. The CDR3 loop is CAISRSSGSQQETQYF. CDR3 DNA sequence: TGTGCCATCAGTCGTTCTAGCGGGAGCCAACAAGAGACCCAGTACTTC.

This clonotype was recorded once. The rearrangement joins TRBV21-1 to TRBJ2-1; the table's D call, TRBD2, has no DNA check behind it. TRBV21-1 is flagged as a pseudogene. The CDR3 contains 17 residues. CDR3 sequence (DNA): TGTGCCAGCAGCAAAGAGGAGGCCAGATCGCGTGCGGGTGAGCAGTTCTTC. Encoded protein: CASSKEEARSRAGEQFF.

This clonotype was detected once. The chain employs TRBV4-1 and TRBJ2-4; no reliable D call. The CDR3 consists of 15 residues. V gave up 1 base and J gave up 1 base, with 8 bases separating them. The V gene's germline CDR1 is MGHRA and CDR2 YSYEKL. The CDR3 loop is CASSQGLGAKNIQYF. CDR3 DNA: TGCGCCAGCAGCCAAGGGTTAGGGGCCAAAAACATTCAGTACTTC.

The J gene is TRBJ2-6, the V gene TRBV5-1, with D possibly being TRBD1 or TRBD2 (5 bases each). Germline V gene sequence: CDR1 SGHRS, CDR2 YFSETQ. Trimming shortened V by 0 bases and J by 0 bases, and 10 bases separated the two germline ends. CDR3 length equals 17 residues. CDR3 in DNA: TGCGCCAGCAGCTTGGGTGGGGGAAGCTCTGGGGCCAACGTCCTGACTTTC. Translation: CASSLGGGSSGANVLTF.

The chain combines TRBV4-1 with TRBJ2-2; 10 nucleotides agree with TRBD2. Germline lookup yields CDR1 MGHRA and CDR2 YSYEKL. The CDR3 sequence is 16 residues long. With V trimmed by 6 bases and J by 0 bases, 4 bases remained unmatched. For the CDR3, the DNA is TGCGCCAGCAGGACACTAGCGGGGCCGAACACCGGGGAGCTGTTTTTT. Translation: CASRTLAGPNTGELFF.

The genes are TRBV3-1 and TRBJ2-2, with a weak D call TRBD2 (6 bases). The CDR3 is made up of 14 amino acids. Looked up from germline, CDR1 is LGHDT and CDR2 is YNNKEL (reference sequence). Trimming shortened V by 1 base and J by 8 bases, and 11 bases separated the two germline ends. The CDR3 DNA follows: TGTGCCAGCAGCCAAGTCGCGGGGCGAGGGGAGCTGTTTTTT. It is translated as CASSQVAGRGELFF.

This clonotype was counted a few times. V usage is TRBV7-2 and J usage is TRBJ1-1; possible D gene TRBD1, 6 bases. Trimming took 4 bases from V and 1 from J, leaving 10 bases between them. Germline V gene sequence: CDR1 SGHTA, CDR2 FQGNSA. This CDR3 comprises 14 residues. In nucleotides, the CDR3 is TGTGCCAGCAGCTCCAGGGGTCGGAACACTGAAGCTTTCTTT. Translated: CASSSRGRNTEAFF.

In this sample, this clonotype turned up once. The chain recombines TRBV27 with TRBJ2-7, with 9 nucleotides matching TRBD1. This CDR3 has 16 amino acids. Germline lookup yields CDR1 MNHEY and CDR2 SMNVEV (reference sequence). V dropped 5 bases and J dropped 6; count of bases not matched to a gene: 14. The CDR3 spells CASSPLGQGDGSEQYF. The CDR3 DNA sequence: TGTGCCAGCAGTCCATTGGGACAGGGCGACGGAAGCGAGCAGTACTTC.

This chain uses TRBV20-1 with TRBJ1-1; maybe TRBD1 (5 bases). V lost 6 bases and J 7 bases, leaving 15 bases between the germline ends. The CDR3 length is 12 residues. Germline V CDR1 and CDR2: DFQATT, SNEGSKA (reference sequence). In nucleotides, the CDR3 is TGCAGTGCACCAGACAGAATAGATGAAGCTTTCTTT. Protein sequence: CSAPDRIDEAFF.

The chain is built from TRBV20-1 and TRBJ2-4, with unresolved D. V was pared by 3 bases and J by 5 bases, with 14 bases between. CDR3 length: 14 amino acids. The germline gives CDR1 DFQATT, CDR2 SNEGSKA (reference sequence). The CDR3 DNA reads TGCAGTGCTAGTCGTCCAACTCAGGAAAACATTCAGTACTTC. Encoded protein: CSASRPTQENIQYF.

This rearrangement joins TRBV29-1 to TRBJ2-1; D gene unclear. The CDR3 length is 11 residues. Germline V gene data show CDR1 as SQVTM and CDR2 as ANQGSEA. The V gene lost 4 bases and the J gene lost 5 bases, with 6 bases spanning the gap. CDR3 sequence reads: CSVALNNEQFF. Here the CDR3 DNA reads TGCAGCGTTGCCCTAAACAATGAGCAGTTCTTC.